The next 20 T cell receptor beta chains were all read from a single sample in a study of T cell repertoires in cytomegalovirus infection. TCRdb reanalysed the reads using MiXCR and keeps one entry per CDR3 protein. The repertoire holds fewer than 300,000 distinct CDR3 sequences, with over 20% as singletons. What was sequenced was PBMCs. The receptors were sampled from a human donor in good health (CMV status not recorded). Some clones in this sample may be carry-over from other donors' samples.

This sequence joins TRBV11-2 and TRBJ1-5; TRBD1 is a possible D gene (6 bases). The CDR3 has 13 amino acids. Germline V CDR1 and CDR2: SGHAT, FQNNGV. Trimming took 5 bases from V and 5 from J, leaving 10 bases between them. CDR3 sequence reads: CASSIRTDQPQHF. Written as DNA, the CDR3 is TGTGCCAGCAGCATCCGGACAGATCAGCCCCAGCATTTT. The variable domain in full, with the rest retrieved from reference TRBV11-2 and TRBJ1-5, is EAGVAQSPRYKIIEKRQSVAFWCNPISGHATLYWYQQILGQGPKLLIQFQNNGVVDDSQLPKDRFSAERLKGVDSTLKIQPAKLEDSAVYLCASSIRTDQPQHFGDGTRLSIL.

This sequence joins TRBV25-1 and TRBJ2-7; weak D call: TRBD2 (5 bases). Trimming pared 2 bases from V and 5 bases from J, leaving 16 bases between. The CDR3 is made up of 15 amino acids. CDR1 is MGHDK, CDR2 SYGVNS, per germline. CDR3: CASSEGGWRYDEQYF. The CDR3 DNA follows: TGTGCCAGCAGTGAAGGAGGCTGGAGATACGACGAGCAGTACTTC.

The rearrangement links TRBV24-1 to TRBJ2-6; D is undetermined. The CDR3 sequence is 15 residues long. In germline, CDR1 is KGHDR, CDR2 SFDVKD. The V end lost 3 bases, the J end lost 0 bases, and 5 bases lay between the germline ends. CDR3 protein: CATSDRFSGANVLTF. DNA for the CDR3: TGTGCCACCAGTGATAGATTCTCTGGGGCCAACGTCCTGACTTTC.

The chain carries TRBV3-1 and TRBJ2-3; D remains unclear. Between the trimmed V and J ends, which lost 4 bases and 2 bases, there was a span of 13 bases. This CDR3 comprises 15 residues. Germline assignment: CDR1 LGHDT and CDR2 YNNKEL (reference sequence). The CDR3 nucleotides read TGTGCCAGCAGCCTTACTCGGGCAGACACAGATACGCAGTATTTT. It codes for CASSLTRADTDTQYF.

This clonotype was counted between two and nine times. The rearrangement links TRBV20-1 to TRBJ1-5; TRBD1 agrees at 8 bases. Trimming at V came to 2 bases and at J to 6 bases, leaving 3 bases not matched to a gene. Per germline, CDR1 DFQATT and CDR2 SNEGSKA (reference sequence). The CDR3 totals 13 residues. DNA for the CDR3: TGCAGTGCTAGAACAGGGGGTAGTCAGCCCCAGCATTTT. This sequence encodes CSARTGGSQPQHF.

The chain carries TRBV6-6 and TRBJ2-4, with TRBD1 matching 7 bases. J lost 7 bases, V lost 8 bases, and 8 bases had no gene match. The CDR3 has 13 residues. Germline loops: CDR1 MNHNY, CDR2 SVGAGI (reference sequence). CDR3 DNA sequence: TGTGCCAGCGGTCCAACAGGGGTCAACATTCAGTACTTC. It codes for CASGPTGVNIQYF.

Note on this clonotype: This could be a read error, since a much larger clone is one nucleotide away. This chain links TRBV7-2 with TRBJ2-2, with a possible D match to TRBD1 (6 bases). The CDR3 totals 15 residues. Germline V gene lookup returns CDR1 SGHTA and CDR2 FQGNSA. The CDR3 loop reads CASCLASQGQEELFF. CDR3 in DNA: TGTGCCAGCTGCTTAGCATCCCAGGGGCAAGAGGAGCTGTTTTTT.

This clonotype was detected only a few times. The CDR3 spells CSVGGWDGYEQYF. As DNA, the CDR3 is TGCAGCGTTGGGGGGTGGGACGGCTACGAGCAGTACTTC. The chain combines TRBV29-1 with TRBJ2-7; D is tentatively TRBD1 or TRBD2 (5 bases each). Trimming shortened V by 4 bases and J by 3 bases, and 13 bases separated the two germline ends. In germline, CDR1 is SQVTM, CDR2 ANQGSEA. The CDR3 runs to 13 residues.

This clonotype was seen at least ten times. The junction departs from germline at one end; a sequencing error may be responsible. The genes are TRBV7-2 and TRBJ2-7; tentatively, D is TRBD2 (6 bases). The V gene's germline CDR1 is SGHTA and CDR2 FQGNSA. This CDR3 is built from 12 residues. In DNA form, the CDR3 reads TGTGCCAGCAGCTTGGGGGGTTACGCGCAGTACTTC. This translates into CASSLGGYAQYF.

The rearrangement links TRBV6-2 or TRBV6-3 to TRBJ1-5; D unresolved. The CDR3 contains 12 residues. V was shortened by 6 bases and J by 5 bases, with 8 bases between the two germline ends. The V gene's germline CDR1 is MNHEY and CDR2 SVGEGT. The CDR3 DNA sequence: TGTGCCAGCAGCGAGAGGGATCAGCCCCAGCATTTT. Translation gives CASSERDQPQHF.

This clonotype was seen repeatedly, ten times or more. The gene calls are TRBV7-2 and TRBJ1-6, with TRBD1 matching 7 bases. CDR3 length: 14 amino acids. Trimming removed 5 bases from V and 10 bases from J; junction bases left unmatched: 8. The germline V gene encodes CDR1 SGHTA and CDR2 FQGNSA. CDR3 region: CASSAQRGQSPLHF. The DNA for the CDR3 is TGTGCCAGCAGCGCCCAGAGGGGACAGTCACCCCTCCACTTT.

This clonotype has only a few counts. As DNA, the CDR3 is TGTGCCAGCAGTGAGGCTGGGACGGAACGTCAGCCCCAGCATTTT. Amino acid sequence: CASSEAGTERQPQHF. V and J are TRBV6-6 and TRBJ1-5; tentative D call: TRBD1 (5 bases). Germline V gene data show CDR1 as MNHNY and CDR2 as SVGAGI (reference sequence). The CDR3 contains 15 residues. V shed 5 bases and J shed 6 bases, with 17 bases lying between them.

This chain joins TRBV12-3 or TRBV12-4 and TRBJ2-3, with D possibly being TRBD1 (5 bases). The CDR3 is 13 residues long. The ends were cut back, 4 bases at V and 3 bases at J, with 8 bases in the middle. The CDR3 sequence: CASSWGDTDTQYF. As DNA, the CDR3 is TGTGCCAGCAGTTGGGGCGATACAGATACGCAGTATTTT.

This clonotype has at least ten counts. The rearrangement joins TRBV7-8 to TRBJ2-1; TRBD1 might be the D (5 bases). Trimming pared 0 bases from V and 4 bases from J, leaving 13 bases between. This CDR3 contains 16 residues. The germline V gene encodes CDR1 SGHVS and CDR2 FQNEAQ. CDR3 sequence: CASSLAGQWVYNEQFF. CDR3 in DNA: TGTGCCAGCAGCTTAGCGGGGCAGTGGGTTTACAATGAGCAGTTCTTC.

The table lists this clonotype with many counts. The rearrangement uses TRBV5-6 and TRBJ2-3; D may match TRBD1 or TRBD2 (6 bases each). The CDR3 loop spans 15 amino acids. Between the trimmed V and J ends, which lost 0 bases and 5 bases, there was a span of 13 bases. Germline V lookup: CDR1 SGHDT, CDR2 YYEEEE. The CDR3 spells CASSLEGGPEDTQYF. In DNA, the CDR3 is TGTGCCAGCAGCTTGGAAGGGGGGCCGGAAGATACGCAGTATTTT.

The chain couples TRBV6-5 to TRBJ2-3; 16 positions match TRBD2. The CDR3 covers 18 residues. Germline CDR1 is MNHEY and CDR2 is SVGAGI. Trimming at V came to 3 bases and at J to 6 bases, leaving 9 bases not matched to a gene. CDR3 in amino acids: CASSYIPLGLAGGDTQYF. The CDR3, as DNA: TGTGCCAGCAGTTATATACCTTTGGGACTAGCGGGGGGGGATACGCAGTATTTT.

This clonotype turned up a few times. The V gene is TRBV28, the J gene TRBJ2-2; 11 positions agree with TRBD2. The CDR3 has 15 residues. Losses at the gene ends were 6 bases for V and 5 bases for J; bases not matched to a gene: 5. CDR1 is MDHEN and CDR2 is SYDVKM in the germline V gene. CDR3 residues: CASSRGTSGTGELFF. The DNA for the CDR3 is TGTGCCAGCAGCCGGGGGACTAGCGGTACCGGGGAGCTGTTTTTT.

The rearrangement uses TRBV28 and TRBJ2-2; 10 nucleotides agree with TRBD2. The CDR3 is 16 amino acids. The V gene's germline CDR1 is MDHEN and CDR2 SYDVKM. V dropped 5 bases and J dropped 6; count of bases not matched to a gene: 9. CDR3 nucleotide sequence: TGTGCCAGCAGTATTCAGCGGGGGGGCTCCGCCGGGGAGCTGTTTTTT. It translates to CASSIQRGGSAGELFF.

This clonotype was recorded at least ten times. CDR3 sequence: CASSEGLAGYNEQFF. CDR3 coding DNA: TGTGCCAGCAGTGAAGGATTGGCGGGGTACAATGAGCAGTTCTTC. The chain employs TRBV2 and TRBJ2-1, with TRBD2 as a possible D gene (6 bases). The germline V gene has CDR1 SNHLY and CDR2 FYNNEI. V was cut by 1 base and J by 4 bases, with 11 bases left in between. This CDR3 region has 15 residues.

CDR3 residues: CASRASGGASNEQFF. In nucleotides, the CDR3 is TGTGCCAGCAGAGCCAGCGGGGGGGCATCAAATGAGCAGTTCTTC. The chain couples TRBV6-2 or TRBV6-3 to TRBJ2-1, with 10 bases lining up with TRBD2. The germline gives CDR1 MNHEY, CDR2 SVGEGT. This CDR3 spans 15 amino acids. The trim removed 6 bases at V and 7 bases at J, leaving 9 bases unmatched.